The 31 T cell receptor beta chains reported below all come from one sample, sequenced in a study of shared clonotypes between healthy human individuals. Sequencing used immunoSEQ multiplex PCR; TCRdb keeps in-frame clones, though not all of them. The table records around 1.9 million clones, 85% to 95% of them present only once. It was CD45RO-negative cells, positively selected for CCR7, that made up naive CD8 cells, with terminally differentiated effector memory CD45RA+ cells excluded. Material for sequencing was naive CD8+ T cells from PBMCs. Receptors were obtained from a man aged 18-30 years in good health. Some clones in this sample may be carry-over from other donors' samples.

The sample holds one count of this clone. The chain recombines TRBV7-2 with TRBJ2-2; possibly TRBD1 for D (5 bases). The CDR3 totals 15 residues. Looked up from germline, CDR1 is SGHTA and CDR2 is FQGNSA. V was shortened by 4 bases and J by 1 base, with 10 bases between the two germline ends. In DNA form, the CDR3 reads TGTGCCAGCAGCTCACGACAGAGGAACACCGGGGAGCTGTTTTTT. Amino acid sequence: CASSSRQRNTGELFF.

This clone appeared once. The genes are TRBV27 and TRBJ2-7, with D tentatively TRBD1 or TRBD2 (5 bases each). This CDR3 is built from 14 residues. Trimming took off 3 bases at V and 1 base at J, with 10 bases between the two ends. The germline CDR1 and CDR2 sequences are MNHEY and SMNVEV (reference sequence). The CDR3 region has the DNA TGTGCCAGCAGTTTCCCGGGGCCATCCTACGAGCAGTACTTC. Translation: CASSFPGPSYEQYF.

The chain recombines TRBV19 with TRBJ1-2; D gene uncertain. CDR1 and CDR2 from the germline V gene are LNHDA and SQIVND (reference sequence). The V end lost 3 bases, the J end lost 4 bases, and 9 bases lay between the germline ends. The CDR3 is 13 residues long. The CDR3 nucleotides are TGTGCCAGTAGTATCGGCGGAACCTATGGCTACACCTTC. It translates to CASSIGGTYGYTF.

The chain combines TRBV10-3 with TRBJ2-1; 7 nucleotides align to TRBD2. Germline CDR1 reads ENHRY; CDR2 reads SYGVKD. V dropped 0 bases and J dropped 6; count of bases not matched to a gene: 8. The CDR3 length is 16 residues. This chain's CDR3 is CAISESVGLAANEQFF. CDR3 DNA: TGTGCCATCAGTGAGTCCGTCGGCCTAGCGGCCAATGAGCAGTTCTTC.

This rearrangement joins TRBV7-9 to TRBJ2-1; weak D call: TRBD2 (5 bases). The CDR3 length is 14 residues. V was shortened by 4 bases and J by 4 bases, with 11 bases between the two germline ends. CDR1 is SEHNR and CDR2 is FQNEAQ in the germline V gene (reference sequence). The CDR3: CASSSGQRYNEQFF. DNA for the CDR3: TGTGCCAGCAGCTCGGGCCAGCGGTACAATGAGCAGTTCTTC.

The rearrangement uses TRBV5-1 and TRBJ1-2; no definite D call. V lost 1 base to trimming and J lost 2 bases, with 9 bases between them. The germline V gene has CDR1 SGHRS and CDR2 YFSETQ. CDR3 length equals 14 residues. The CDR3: CASSLNGPNYGYTF. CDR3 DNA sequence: TGCGCCAGCAGCTTGAACGGCCCGAACTATGGCTACACCTTC.

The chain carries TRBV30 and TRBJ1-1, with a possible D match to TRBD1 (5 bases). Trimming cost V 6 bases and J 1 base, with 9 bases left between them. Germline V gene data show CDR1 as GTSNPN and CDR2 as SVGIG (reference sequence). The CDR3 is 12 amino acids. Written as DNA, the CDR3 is TGTGCCTGTCCTACAGGGAACACTGAAGCTTTCTTT. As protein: CACPTGNTEAFF.

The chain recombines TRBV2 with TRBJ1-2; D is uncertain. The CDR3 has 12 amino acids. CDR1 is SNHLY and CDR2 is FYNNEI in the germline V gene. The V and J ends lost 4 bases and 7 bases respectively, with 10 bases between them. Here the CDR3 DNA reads TGTGCCAGCAGTGCCGATCGTCTTGGCTACACCTTC. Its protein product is CASSADRLGYTF.

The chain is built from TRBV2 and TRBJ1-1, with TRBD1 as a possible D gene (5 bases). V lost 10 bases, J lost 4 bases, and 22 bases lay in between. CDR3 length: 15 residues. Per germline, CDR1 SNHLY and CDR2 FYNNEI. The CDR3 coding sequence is TGTGCCAACACGTTGGGGCCCAGGGCAGGCACTGAAGCTTTCTTT. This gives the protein CANTLGPRAGTEAFF.

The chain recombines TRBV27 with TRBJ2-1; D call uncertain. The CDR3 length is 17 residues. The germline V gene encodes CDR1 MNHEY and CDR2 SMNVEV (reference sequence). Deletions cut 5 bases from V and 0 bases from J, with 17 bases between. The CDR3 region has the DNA TGTGCCAGCAGTCCCTCCTACTATGCTAGCTCCTACAATGAGCAGTTCTTC. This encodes CASSPSYYASSYNEQFF.

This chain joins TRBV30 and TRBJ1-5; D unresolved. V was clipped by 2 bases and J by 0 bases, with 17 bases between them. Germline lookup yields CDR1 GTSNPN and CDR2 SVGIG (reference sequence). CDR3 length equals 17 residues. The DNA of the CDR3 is TGTGCCTGGAGTATCGGGGAGGGCTCCTATAGCAATCAGCCCCAGCATTTT. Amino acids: CAWSIGEGSYSNQPQHF. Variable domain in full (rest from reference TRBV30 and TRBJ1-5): SQTIHQWPATLVQPVGSPLSLECTVEGTSNPNLYWYRQAAGRGLQLLFYSVGIGQISSEVPQNLSASRPQDRQFILSSKKLLLSDSGFYLCAWSIGEGSYSNQPQHFGDGTRLSIL.

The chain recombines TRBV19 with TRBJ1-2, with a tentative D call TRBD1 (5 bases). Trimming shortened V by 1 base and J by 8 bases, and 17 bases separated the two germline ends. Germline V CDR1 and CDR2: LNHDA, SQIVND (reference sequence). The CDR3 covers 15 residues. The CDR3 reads CASSIAGTGTGGYTF. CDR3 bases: TGTGCCAGTAGTATAGCGGGCACGGGGACGGGGGGCTACACCTTC.

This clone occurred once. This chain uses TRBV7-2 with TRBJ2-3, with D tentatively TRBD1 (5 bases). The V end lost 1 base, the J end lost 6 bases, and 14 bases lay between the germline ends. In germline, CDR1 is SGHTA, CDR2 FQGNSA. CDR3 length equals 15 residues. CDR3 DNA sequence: TGTGCCAGCAGCTTAGAGGGCAGGGTTCTCGATACGCAGTATTTT. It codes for CASSLEGRVLDTQYF.

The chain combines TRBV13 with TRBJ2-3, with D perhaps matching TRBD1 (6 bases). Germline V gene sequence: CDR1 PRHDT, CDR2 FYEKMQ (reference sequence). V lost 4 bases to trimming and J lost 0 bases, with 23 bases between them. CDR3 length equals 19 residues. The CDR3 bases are TGTGCCAGCAGCTGGGGGCTGGTCCCGGGTCCCGAGAGCACAGATACGCAGTATTTT. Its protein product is CASSWGLVPGPESTDTQYF.

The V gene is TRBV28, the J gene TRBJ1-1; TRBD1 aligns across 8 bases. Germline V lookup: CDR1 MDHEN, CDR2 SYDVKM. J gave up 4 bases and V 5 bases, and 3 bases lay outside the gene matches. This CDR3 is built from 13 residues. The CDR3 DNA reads TGTGCCAGCAGTCCCGGACAGGGCACTGAAGCTTTCTTT. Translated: CASSPGQGTEAFF.

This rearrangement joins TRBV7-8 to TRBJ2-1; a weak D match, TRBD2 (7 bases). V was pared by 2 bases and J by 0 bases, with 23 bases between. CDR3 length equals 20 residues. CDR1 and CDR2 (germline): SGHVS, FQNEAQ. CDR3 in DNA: TGTGCCAGCAGCTTACGACAGGCTAGCGGAACTGATAGCTCCTACAATGAGCAGTTCTTC. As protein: CASSLRQASGTDSSYNEQFF.

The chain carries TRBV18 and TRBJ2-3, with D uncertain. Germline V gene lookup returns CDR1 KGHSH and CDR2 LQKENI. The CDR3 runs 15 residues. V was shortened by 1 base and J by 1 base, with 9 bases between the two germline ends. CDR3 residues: CASSPQPLGTDTQYF. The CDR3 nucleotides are TGTGCCAGCTCACCACAGCCTTTGGGCACAGATACGCAGTATTTT.

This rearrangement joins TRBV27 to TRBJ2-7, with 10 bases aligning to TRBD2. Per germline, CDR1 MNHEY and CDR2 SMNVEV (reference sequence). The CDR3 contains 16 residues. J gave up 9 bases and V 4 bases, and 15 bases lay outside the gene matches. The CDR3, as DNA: TGTGCCAGCAGTTCCCCACTAGCGGGACCCGCGGGGGGGCAGTACTTC. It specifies CASSSPLAGPAGGQYF.

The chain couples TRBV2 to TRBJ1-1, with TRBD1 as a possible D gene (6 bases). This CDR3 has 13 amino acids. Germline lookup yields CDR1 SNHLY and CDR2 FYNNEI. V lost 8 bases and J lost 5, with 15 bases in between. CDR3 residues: CASFPGTLTEAFF. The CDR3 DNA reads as TGTGCCAGCTTTCCAGGGACATTGACTGAAGCTTTCTTT.

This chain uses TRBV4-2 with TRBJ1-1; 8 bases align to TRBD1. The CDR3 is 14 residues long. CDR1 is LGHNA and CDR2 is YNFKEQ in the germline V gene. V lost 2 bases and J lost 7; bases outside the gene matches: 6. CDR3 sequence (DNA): TGTGCCAGCAGCCAACCGGGACAGGTAGGTGAAGCTTTCTTT. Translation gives CASSQPGQVGEAFF.

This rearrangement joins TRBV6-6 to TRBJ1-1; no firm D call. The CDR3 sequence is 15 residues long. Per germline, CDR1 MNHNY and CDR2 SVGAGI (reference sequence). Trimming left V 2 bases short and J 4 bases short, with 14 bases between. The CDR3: CASSYPTGRGTEAFF. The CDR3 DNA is TGTGCCAGCAGTTACCCGACGGGCCGAGGCACTGAAGCTTTCTTT.

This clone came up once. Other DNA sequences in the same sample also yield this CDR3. The CDR3 region is CASSPRTGGPGELFF. Written as DNA, the CDR3 is TGTGCCAGCAGCCCCAGGACAGGGGGCCCCGGGGAGCTGTTTTTT. V usage is TRBV7-9 and J usage is TRBJ2-2, with 11 bases identical to TRBD1. The CDR3 consists of 15 residues. Germline loops: CDR1 SEHNR, CDR2 FQNEAQ (reference sequence). V dropped 5 bases and J dropped 6; count of bases not matched to a gene: 5.

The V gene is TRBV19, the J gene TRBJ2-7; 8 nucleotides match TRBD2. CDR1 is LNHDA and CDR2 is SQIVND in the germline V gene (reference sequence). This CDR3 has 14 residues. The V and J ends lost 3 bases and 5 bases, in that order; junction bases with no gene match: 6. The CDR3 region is CASSMRAGVDEQYF. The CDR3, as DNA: TGTGCCAGTAGTATGCGAGCGGGAGTAGACGAGCAGTACTTC.

CDR3 sequence reads: CASIRDRGMNTEAFF. The CDR3 DNA reads TGTGCCAGCATTCGGGACAGGGGGATGAACACTGAAGCTTTCTTT. V is TRBV28 and J is TRBJ1-1; 11 bases agree with TRBD1. The CDR3 is made up of 15 amino acids. V trimming: 7 bases; J trimming: 0 bases; junction bases outside the gene matches: 4. In germline, CDR1 is MDHEN, CDR2 SYDVKM.

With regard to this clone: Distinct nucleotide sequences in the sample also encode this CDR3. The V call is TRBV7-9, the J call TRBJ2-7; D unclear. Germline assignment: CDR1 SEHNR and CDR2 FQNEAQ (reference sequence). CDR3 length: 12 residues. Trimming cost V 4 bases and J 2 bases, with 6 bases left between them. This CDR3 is CASSSPPYEQYF. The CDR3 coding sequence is TGTGCCAGCAGCTCCCCCCCCTACGAGCAGTACTTC.

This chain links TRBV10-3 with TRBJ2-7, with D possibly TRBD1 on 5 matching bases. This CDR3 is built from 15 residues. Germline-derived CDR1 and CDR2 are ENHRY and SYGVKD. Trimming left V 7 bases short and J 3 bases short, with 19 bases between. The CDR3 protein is CAIMGRSGSLYEQYF. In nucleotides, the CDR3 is TGTGCCATCATGGGGCGCTCGGGTAGTCTCTACGAGCAGTACTTC.

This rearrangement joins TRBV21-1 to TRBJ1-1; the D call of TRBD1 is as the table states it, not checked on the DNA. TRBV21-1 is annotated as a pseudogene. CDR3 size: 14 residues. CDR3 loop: CASSRDQGGTEAFF. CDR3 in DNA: TGTGCCAGCAGCCGGGACCAGGGGGGCACTGAAGCTTTCTTT.

The CDR3 nucleotides are TGTGCCTGGACAGGGAACTATGGCTACACCTTC. This translates into CAWTGNYGYTF. The chain has TRBV30 and TRBJ1-2; tentatively, D is TRBD1 (5 bases). The CDR3 contains 11 residues. Trimming removed 4 bases from V and 2 bases from J, with 5 bases in between. From germline, CDR1 is GTSNPN and CDR2 SVGIG (reference sequence).

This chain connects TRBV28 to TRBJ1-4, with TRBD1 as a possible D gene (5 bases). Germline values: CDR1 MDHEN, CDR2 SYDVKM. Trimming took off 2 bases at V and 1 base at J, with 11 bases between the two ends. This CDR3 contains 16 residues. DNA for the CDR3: TGTGCCAGCAGTTTAATCAGGGAATTAACTAATGAAAAACTGTTTTTT. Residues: CASSLIRELTNEKLFF.

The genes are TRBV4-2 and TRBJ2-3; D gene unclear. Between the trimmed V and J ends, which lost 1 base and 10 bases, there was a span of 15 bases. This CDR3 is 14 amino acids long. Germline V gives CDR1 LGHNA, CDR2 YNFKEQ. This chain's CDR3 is CASSQVDEVPSQYF. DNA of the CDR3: TGTGCCAGCAGCCAAGTCGACGAGGTTCCATCGCAGTATTTT.

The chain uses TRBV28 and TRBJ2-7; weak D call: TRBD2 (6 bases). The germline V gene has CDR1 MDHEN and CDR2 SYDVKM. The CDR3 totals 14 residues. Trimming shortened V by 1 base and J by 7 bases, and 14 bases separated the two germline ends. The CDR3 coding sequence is TGTGCCAGCAGTTTATATAGCGGCATTTGGGAGCAGTACTTC. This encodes CASSLYSGIWEQYF.